The 7 T cell receptor beta chains listed next were all sequenced from one sample in a study of cytomegalovirus exposure and HLA in healthy donors. The PCR used 60 Vbeta and 13 Jbeta primers. Using immunoSEQ multiplex PCR, the repertoire was profiled, and TCRdb retains in-frame clones only, with some absent. The sample has roughly 150,000 clones; over 80% are singletons. Material: PBMCs. These receptors were collected from a male donor in good health and CMV-seronegative.

The chain links TRBV11-2 to TRBJ1-2; D is undetermined. The germline CDR1 and CDR2 sequences are SGHAT and FQNNGV. The V end was cut by 0 bases, the J end by 7 bases, with 12 bases between. The CDR3 consists of 14 residues. For the CDR3, the DNA is TGTGCCAGCAGCTTAGACTTGGGAGAGGGTGGCTACACCTTC. Protein sequence: CASSLDLGEGGYTF.

This clone was detected only a few times. The chain is built from TRBV11-2 and TRBJ2-7, with unresolved D. This CDR3 comprises 12 residues. V lost 5 bases and J 4 bases, leaving 9 bases between the germline ends. Germline-derived CDR1 and CDR2 are SGHAT and FQNNGV. CDR3 coding DNA: TGTGCCAGCAGCCCCTCAGGTTACGAGCAGTACTTC. Its translation is CASSPSGYEQYF. The full variable domain, completed using reference TRBV11-2 and TRBJ2-7, is EAGVAQSPRYKIIEKRQSVAFWCNPISGHATLYWYQQILGQGPKLLIQFQNNGVVDDSQLPKDRFSAERLKGVDSTLKIQPAKLEDSAVYLCASSPSGYEQYFGPGTRLTVT.

The chain uses TRBV19 and TRBJ2-3; 11 bases are shared with TRBD1. The CDR3 has 16 amino acids. J gave up 0 bases and V 3 bases, and 2 bases lay outside the gene matches. From germline, CDR1 is LNHDA and CDR2 SQIVND (reference sequence). The DNA of the CDR3 is TGTGCCAGTAGTATCGGGACAGGGGGAAGCACAGATACGCAGTATTTT. Its translation is CASSIGTGGSTDTQYF.

The rearrangement joins TRBV4-3 to TRBJ1-1; D gene ambiguous. Germline CDR1 LGHNA, CDR2 YSLEER. The CDR3 consists of 15 residues. Trimming left V 0 bases short and J 4 bases short, with 12 bases between. CDR3 in DNA: TGCGCCAGCAGCCAAGATGTTGGTTGGAGCACTGAAGCTTTCTTT. Encoded protein: CASSQDVGWSTEAFF.

This clone was observed once. The rearrangement joins TRBV2 to TRBJ2-2; weak D call: TRBD1 (5 bases). The CDR3 is 14 amino acids. CDR1 is SNHLY, CDR2 FYNNEI, per germline. V was shortened by 4 bases and J by 1 base, with 7 bases between the two germline ends. The CDR3 here is CASSGGLNTGELFF. CDR3 DNA: TGTGCCAGCAGTGGGGGCCTGAACACCGGGGAGCTGTTTTTT.

The V call is TRBV19, the J call TRBJ1-1, with no clear D. With 7 bases removed from V and 1 base from J, the gap between germline ends came to 13 bases. The CDR3 runs to 14 residues. Germline CDR1 reads LNHDA; CDR2 reads SQIVND (reference sequence). The CDR3 reads CASTPMVGNTEAFF. The CDR3 nucleotides read TGTGCCAGTACTCCTATGGTCGGGAACACTGAAGCTTTCTTT.

The chain joins TRBV6-5 to TRBJ1-1; 8 bases are shared with TRBD1. CDR3 length equals 14 residues. Germline V gene lookup returns CDR1 MNHEY and CDR2 SVGAGI. The junction had 10 bases not matched to a gene; V was cut back by 7 bases and J by 6 bases. CDR3 residues: CASKFQGAEAEAFF. CDR3 DNA: TGTGCCAGCAAATTCCAGGGGGCGGAGGCTGAAGCTTTCTTT.